These 13 T cell receptor beta chains originate from one sample sequenced in a study of beta chain features in type 1 diabetes. Expressed TCRB transcripts were sequenced, since all the RNA that had been isolated was reverse transcribed. TCRdb's table, derived via immunoSEQ multiplex PCR, lists solely in-frame clones and lacks some. The sample carries hundreds of thousands of clones, about 30% recorded once. Sequencing used naive CD4+ T cells from blood. These receptors all come from a man between 18 and 35 years old in good health.

V usage is TRBV5-1 and J usage is TRBJ2-4; D gene uncertain. Germline assignment: CDR1 SGHRS and CDR2 YFSETQ. Trimming cost V 0 bases and J 5 bases, with 9 bases left between them. CDR3 length: 14 amino acids. The CDR3 nucleotides are TGCGCCAGCAGCTTGGCCGGGTCCGAAAACATTCAGTACTTC. The encoded protein is CASSLAGSENIQYF.

This clone was seen only a few times. V and J are TRBV29-1 and TRBJ1-2, with D tentatively TRBD1 (5 bases). Germline V lookup: CDR1 SQVTM, CDR2 ANQGSEA. The CDR3 contains 14 residues. Trimming cost V 5 bases and J 3 bases, with 16 bases left between them. The CDR3 loop reads CSVSGTSEDYGYTF. For the CDR3, the DNA is TGCAGCGTTTCCGGGACGTCGGAGGACTATGGCTACACCTTC.

The chain couples TRBV30 to TRBJ1-1, with D perhaps matching TRBD1 (5 bases). The germline V and J ends were trimmed by 3 bases and 7 bases, with 12 bases remaining between them. The V gene's germline CDR1 is GTSNPN and CDR2 SVGIG (reference sequence). The CDR3 loop spans 12 amino acids. CDR3 protein: CAWSQNQGEAFF. Here the CDR3 DNA reads TGTGCCTGGAGCCAGAACCAGGGTGAAGCTTTCTTT. Based on the CDR3 plus reference TRBV30 and TRBJ1-1, the full variable domain is SQTIHQWPATLVQPVGSPLSLECTVEGTSNPNLYWYRQAAGRGLQLLFYSVGIGQISSEVPQNLSASRPQDRQFILSSKKLLLSDSGFYLCAWSQNQGEAFFGQGTRLTVV.

V and J are TRBV7-2 and TRBJ2-1, with 8 bases identical to TRBD1. J lost 0 bases, V lost 5 bases, and 6 bases had no gene match. This CDR3 spans 16 amino acids. CDR1 SGHTA and CDR2 FQGNSA come from the germline V gene. CDR3 loop: CASSPRTGISYNEQFF. CDR3 in DNA: TGTGCCAGCAGCCCCAGGACAGGGATCTCCTACAATGAGCAGTTCTTC.

The chain joins TRBV19 to TRBJ2-7; D is unclear. The CDR3 has 14 amino acids. From germline, CDR1 is LNHDA and CDR2 SQIVND (reference sequence). V dropped 6 bases and J dropped 4 bases, with 16 bases sitting between them. CDR3: CASSTGRARYEQYF. The CDR3 DNA sequence: TGTGCCAGTAGCACCGGTAGGGCCAGATACGAGCAGTACTTC.

The chain carries TRBV5-1 and TRBJ1-2, with TRBD1 as a possible D gene (6 bases). The CDR3 has 14 amino acids. V gave up 0 bases and J gave up 7 bases, with 13 bases separating them. Germline V lookup: CDR1 SGHRS, CDR2 YFSETQ. The CDR3 region has the DNA TGCGCCAGCAGCTTGGATGCAGGGGAGGTTGGCTACACCTTC. This codes for CASSLDAGEVGYTF.

CDR3 bases: TGTGCCTGGAGCCCCGCTAGCGGGAGTGACAATGAGCAGTTCTTC. Protein: CAWSPASGSDNEQFF. V and J are TRBV30 and TRBJ2-1; the match to TRBD2 covers 10 bases. J was trimmed by 5 bases and V by 3 bases; bases with no gene match: 7. CDR1 is GTSNPN and CDR2 is SVGIG in the germline V gene (reference sequence). This CDR3 has 15 residues.

The genes are TRBV11-3 and TRBJ2-7; 7 bases match TRBD2. In germline, CDR1 is SGHNT, CDR2 YENEEA. J lost 6 bases, V lost 3 bases, and 5 bases had no gene match. This CDR3 spans 13 amino acids. Here the CDR3 reads CASSFTSEGEQYF. In DNA, the CDR3 is TGTGCCAGCAGCTTTACTAGCGAGGGCGAGCAGTACTTC.

V is TRBV6-6 and J is TRBJ1-2; D not resolved. CDR3 length: 11 residues. V lost 2 bases and J 8 bases, leaving 6 bases between the germline ends. In germline, CDR1 is MNHNY, CDR2 SVGAGI (reference sequence). CDR3 DNA sequence: TGTGCCAGCAGTTACCCGGTGGGCTACACCTTC. Amino acids: CASSYPVGYTF.

The rearrangement links TRBV30 to TRBJ1-2, with D unresolved. Germline assignment: CDR1 GTSNPN and CDR2 SVGIG (reference sequence). The V end lost 3 bases, the J end lost 7 bases, and 12 bases lay between the germline ends. The CDR3 length is 12 residues. The CDR3 region is CAWSPATGGYTF. The DNA of the CDR3 is TGTGCCTGGAGCCCCGCGACGGGTGGCTACACCTTC.

This chain connects TRBV4-3 to TRBJ1-1; D is unresolved. The V end lost 0 bases, the J end lost 4 bases, and 9 bases lay between the germline ends. The CDR3 length is 14 residues. Germline V gives CDR1 LGHNA, CDR2 YSLEER. The CDR3 coding sequence is TGCGCCAGCAGCCAAGATAGGTTAGCCACTGAAGCTTTCTTT. Translation: CASSQDRLATEAFF.

This clone was observed a few times. Other DNA variants within this sample encode the same CDR3. The chain recombines TRBV30 with TRBJ2-7; D uncertain. The V gene lost 1 base and the J gene lost 4 bases, with 5 bases spanning the gap. The length of the CDR3 is 11 residues. Germline lookup yields CDR1 GTSNPN and CDR2 SVGIG (reference sequence). The CDR3 region has the DNA TGTGCCTGGAGTGGGTCTTACGAGCAGTACTTC. As protein: CAWSGSYEQYF. The full variable domain, its missing parts supplied by reference TRBV30 and TRBJ2-7, is SQTIHQWPATLVQPVGSPLSLECTVEGTSNPNLYWYRQAAGRGLQLLFYSVGIGQISSEVPQNLSASRPQDRQFILSSKKLLLSDSGFYLCAWSGSYEQYFGPGTRLTVT.

This clone has more than one count but fewer than ten. This sequence joins TRBV4-2 and TRBJ2-3, with 10 bases matching TRBD2. Germline V lookup: CDR1 LGHNA, CDR2 YNFKEQ. Trimming took 4 bases from V and 1 from J; bases not matched to a gene: 8. The CDR3 length is 17 residues. The CDR3 region is CASSRGGLAGGTDTQYF. In DNA, the CDR3 is TGTGCCAGCAGCCGGGGGGGGCTAGCGGGAGGCACAGATACGCAGTATTTT.